This is a list of T cell receptor beta chains from one sample in a study of OX40 agonist ivuxolimab in advanced cancers. The data were produced by immunoSEQ multiplex PCR, yet TCRdb's version contains in-frame clones alone and is incomplete. The sample has 70,000 to 90,000 clones; about 87% are singletons. The starting material was CD4+ or CD8+ T cells sorted from blood, obtained in a trial of the OX40 agonist ivuxolimab. All receptors come from an adult with an advanced solid tumor such as melanoma, head and neck, liver or kidney cancer. The CDR3 runs from the conserved cysteine through the conserved F or W. The D gene is left open where the match is weak. Rows give clone size only sometimes, using once, few, many, or a class for an expanded clone.

. TRBJ2-5 . TRBV9 CASSVTDRNQETQYF TGTGCCAGCAGCGTAACTGACAGAAACCAAGAGACCCAGTACTTC
. TRBJ1-2 . TRBV14 CASSQESRGSRAYTF TGTGCCAGCAGCCAAGAGTCCCGGGGCTCCCGGGCTTATACCTTC
TRBD1 TRBJ1-2 . TRBV19 CASSAHKGQGDYGYTF TGTGCCAGTAGTGCCCACAAGGGACAGGGGGACTATGGCTACACCTTC
. TRBJ2-7 . TRBV28 CASSLFGGTYEQYF TGTGCCAGCAGTTTATTTGGGGGAACCTACGAGCAGTACTTC
. TRBJ2-2 . TRBV19 CATRQAINTGELFF TGTGCTACTAGACAGGCGATCAACACCGGGGAGCTGTTTTTT
. TRBJ2-7 . TRBV2 CASRGTTGPGEQYF TGTGCCAGCAGGGGTACTACGGGACCGGGCGAGCAGTACTTC
. TRBJ1-2 . TRBV7-2 CASSLAARRYGGYTF TGTGCCAGCAGCTTAGCGGCCAGGCGTTACGGTGGCTACACCTTC
TRBD2 TRBJ2-1 . TRBV7-9 CASSFIGTSGDNEQFF TGTGCCAGCAGCTTTATCGGGACTAGCGGGGACAATGAGCAGTTCTTC
. TRBJ1-6 . TRBV4-1 CASSKLPLGALHF TGCGCCAGCAGTAAACTGCCCCTTGGAGCCCTCCACTTT
. TRBJ1-1 . TRBV18 CASSPGREVTEAFF TGTGCCAGCTCACCAGGACGCGAGGTAACTGAAGCTTTCTTT
. TRBJ1-1 . TRBV18 CASSPRSGNTEAFF TGTGCCAGCTCACCCCGGTCGGGGAACACTGAAGCTTTCTTT
TRBD1 TRBJ2-7 . TRBV6-5 CASSVTTGDEQYF TGTGCCAGCAGTGTAACTACAGGGGACGAGCAGTACTTC
TRBD1 TRBJ1-2 . TRBV6-1 CASSEQGAVNYGYTF TGTGCCAGCAGTGAGCAGGGGGCGGTGAACTATGGCTACACCTTC
. TRBJ2-7 few TRBV7-2 CASSLLGPTYEQYF TGTGCCAGCAGCTTGTTGGGGCCGACCTACGAGCAGTACTTC
. TRBJ1-2 few TRBV28 CASSLRAYGYTF TGTGCCAGCAGTTTACGGGCCTATGGCTACACCTTC
TRBD1 TRBJ1-2 . TRBV27 CASSLGQGYGYTF TGTGCCAGCAGTTTAGGACAGGGCTATGGCTACACCTTC
. TRBJ2-2 . TRBV12-5 CASAPGSNANTGELFF TGTGCTAGTGCACCGGGAAGCAACGCGAACACCGGGGAGCTGTTTTTT
TRBD2 TRBJ2-1 . TRBV28 CASRPPPGTSGYNEQFF TGTGCCAGCAGACCACCTCCGGGGACTAGCGGGTACAATGAGCAGTTCTTC
. TRBJ1-2 once TRBV5-1 CASSTREGGYGYTF TGCGCCAGCAGCACCCGAGAAGGGGGGTATGGCTACACCTTC
. TRBJ2-4 . TRBV19 CASSIDPAQNIQYF TGTGCCAGTAGTATCGACCCTGCACAAAACATTCAGTACTTC
TRBD1 TRBJ1-1 . TRBV7-2 CASSQTGFDTEAFF TGTGCCAGCAGCCAGACAGGGTTTGACACTGAAGCTTTCTTT
. TRBJ2-7 . TRBV6-6 CASSYSTELMTYEQYF TGTGCCAGCAGTTACTCGACAGAGCTGATGACCTACGAGCAGTACTTC
TRBD2 TRBJ2-1 . TRBV19 CASSIDGTSGISSYNEQFF TGTGCCAGTAGTATAGACGGGACTAGCGGGATTAGCTCCTACAATGAGCAGTTCTTC
TRBD2 TRBJ2-5 . TRBV9 CASSPGTSGIETQYF TGTGCCAGCAGCCCCGGGACTAGCGGGATAGAGACCCAGTACTTC
TRBD1 TRBJ2-5 . TRBV5-1 CASSLGTVQETQYF TGCGCCAGCAGCCTTGGGACAGTCCAAGAGACCCAGTACTTC
. TRBJ1-3 . TRBV10-3 CAIGTGRGGSGNTIYF TGTGCCATCGGTACTGGACGAGGAGGTTCTGGAAACACCATATATTTT
. TRBJ2-7 once TRBV11-3 CASSLGFGPPYEQYF TGTGCCAGCAGCTTAGGGTTTGGCCCCCCCTACGAGCAGTACTTC
. TRBJ1-5 . TRBV7-3 CASSFSGNSNQPQHF TGTGCCAGCAGCTTCTCCGGGAATAGCAATCAGCCCCAGCATTTT
. TRBJ2-2 . TRBV19 CASSRTGELFF TGTGCCAGTAGCCGGACCGGGGAGCTGTTTTTT
. TRBJ1-2 . TRBV19 CASSMFGSNWNFGYTF TGTGCCAGTAGTATGTTTGGATCGAACTGGAACTTTGGCTACACCTTC
. TRBJ1-4 . TRBV15 CATRGTSGEKLFF TGTGCCACGAGGGGGACCTCGGGGGAAAAACTGTTTTTT
. TRBJ2-2 . TRBV5-1 CASRLAGGNTGELFF TGCGCCAGCAGGCTGGCAGGCGGGAACACCGGGGAGCTGTTTTTT
TRBD1 TRBJ1-4 . TRBV11-3 CASSPRQGPIEKLFF TGTGCCAGCAGCCCCCGACAGGGCCCCATCGAAAAACTGTTTTTT
. TRBJ2-1 . TRBV6-6 CAIRQGRYNEQFF TGTGCCATCCGGCAGGGGCGTTACAATGAGCAGTTCTTC
TRBD2 TRBJ2-5 . TRBV10-2 CASRDPSGSFETQYF TGCGCCAGCAGAGATCCTAGCGGGAGTTTTGAGACCCAGTACTTC
. TRBJ1-1 once TRBV7-9 CASSLGQLEAFF TGTGCCAGCAGCTTAGGACAGCTTGAAGCTTTCTTT
TRBD2 TRBJ2-3 . TRBV4-1 CASSTYGDYLSDTQYF TGCGCCAGCAGCACATATGGGGACTACCTCTCAGATACGCAGTATTTT
. TRBJ1-4 . TRBV30 CAWTGLATNEKLFF TGTGCCTGGACAGGGCTTGCAACTAATGAAAAACTGTTTTTT
. TRBJ2-3 . TRBV7-2 CASSLAFGADTQYF TGTGCCAGCAGCTTAGCGTTTGGGGCAGATACGCAGTATTTT
. TRBJ1-2 . TRBV18 CASSPPGRNYGYTF TGTGCCAGCTCACCCCCGGGCAGGAACTATGGCTACACCTTC
TRBD2 TRBJ2-1 . TRBV7-8 CATFLAGVYNEQFF TGTGCCACCTTTCTAGCGGGGGTCTACAATGAGCAGTTCTTC
. TRBJ1-1 . TRBV28 CASSSMGGRAEAFF TGTGCCAGCAGTTCCATGGGAGGGCGGGCTGAAGCTTTCTTT